Below, 26 T cell receptor beta chains from the same sample are listed, as sequenced in a study of T cells in Graves' hyperthyroidism and ophthalmopathy. Amplified TCR beta CDR3 regions came from RNA transcripts. The HTBI primer set served for first-round RT-PCR of the TCR CDR3. MiXCR was run by TCRdb on the multiplex PCR reads, yielding one entry per CDR3 protein. The table has hundreds of thousands of distinct CDR3 sequences, around 15% seen once; the top ten hold about a tenth. Sample: blood. The receptors were sampled from a woman younger than 35 with Graves' hyperthyroidism.

The J gene is TRBJ1-5, the V gene TRBV19; no clear D gene. Germline CDR1 is LNHDA and CDR2 is SQIVND (reference sequence). This CDR3 has 15 amino acids. V lost 5 bases, J lost 0 bases, and 11 bases lay in between. CDR3 loop: CASSLTWDSNQPQHF. In DNA form, the CDR3 reads TGTGCCAGTAGTCTGACCTGGGATAGCAATCAGCCCCAGCATTTT.

This clonotype was detected many times. V and J are TRBV18 and TRBJ1-2; 8 positions match TRBD1. V shed 3 bases and J 4 bases; nucleotides not matched to a gene: 1. The V gene's germline CDR1 is KGHSH and CDR2 LQKENI. The CDR3 runs to 13 residues. CDR3 bases: TGTGCCAGCTCACCGGACAGGGCCTATGGCTACACCTTC. This codes for CASSPDRAYGYTF. Combining the CDR3 with reference TRBV18 and TRBJ1-2 gives the whole variable domain NAGVMQNPRHLVRRRGQEARLRCSPMKGHSHVYWYRQLPEEGLKFMVYLQKENIIDESGMPKERFSAEFPKEGPSILRIQQVVRGDSAAYFCASSPDRAYGYTFGSGTRLTVV.

The chain uses TRBV28 and TRBJ2-7; D remains ambiguous. The CDR3 consists of 13 residues. V lost 4 bases and J 3 bases, leaving 10 bases between the germline ends. The germline V gene encodes CDR1 MDHEN and CDR2 SYDVKM. The CDR3 loop reads CASSSPSHYEQYF. The CDR3 DNA is TGTGCCAGCAGTTCCCCGTCTCACTACGAGCAGTACTTC.

This clonotype was seen a handful of times. V gene TRBV4-1 combines with J gene TRBJ1-3, with 9 bases identical to TRBD1. There are 18 residues in the CDR3. The V gene end was trimmed by 2 bases and the J gene end by 3 bases; junction bases not matched to a gene: 11. Per germline, CDR1 MGHRA and CDR2 YSYEKL. The CDR3 DNA is TGCGCCAGCAGCCAACACCCGGGACAGGGTATAGGTGGAAACACCATATATTTT. This gives the protein CASSQHPGQGIGGNTIYF.

The J gene is TRBJ2-1, the V gene TRBV11-2; D possibly corresponds to TRBD2 (5 bases). V was trimmed by 6 bases and J by 6 bases, leaving 12 bases between them. This CDR3 spans 13 amino acids. The germline gives CDR1 SGHAT, CDR2 FQNNGV. CDR3 sequence (DNA): TGTGCCAGCAGTCTGGGGAGCCGCAATGAGCAGTTCTTC. As protein: CASSLGSRNEQFF.

The rearrangement uses TRBV20-1 and TRBJ2-7; D is uncertain. Between the trimmed V and J ends, which lost 0 bases and 0 bases, there was a span of 15 bases. This CDR3 contains 16 residues. Germline V gene data show CDR1 as DFQATT and CDR2 as SNEGSKA (reference sequence). The CDR3 loop is CSAREGATEFSYEQYF. Here the CDR3 DNA reads TGCAGTGCTAGAGAGGGCGCCACAGAGTTCTCCTACGAGCAGTACTTC.

This clonotype occurred many times. The J gene is TRBJ2-1, the V gene TRBV3-1; possibly TRBD2 for D (7 bases). Trimming took off 0 bases at V and 4 bases at J, with 13 bases between the two ends. The germline CDR1 and CDR2 sequences are LGHDT and YNNKEL (reference sequence). This CDR3 comprises 16 residues. The CDR3 here is CASSQDKAGAYNEQFF. CDR3 nucleotide sequence: TGTGCCAGCAGCCAAGATAAGGCGGGGGCTTACAATGAGCAGTTCTTC.

The rearrangement uses TRBV27 and TRBJ1-4, with D maybe TRBD1 (5 bases). This CDR3 region has 15 residues. Germline V lookup: CDR1 MNHEY, CDR2 SMNVEV (reference sequence). V lost 1 base to trimming and J lost 5 bases, with 11 bases between them. The DNA for the CDR3 is TGTGCCAGCAGTTTATATGGGACCGCCAATGAAAAACTGTTTTTT. Residues: CASSLYGTANEKLFF.

The sample holds a few counts of this clonotype. V usage is TRBV13 and J usage is TRBJ2-6; 7 nucleotides line up with TRBD1. Looked up from germline, CDR1 is PRHDT and CDR2 is FYEKMQ (reference sequence). The CDR3 covers 18 residues. V shed 7 bases and J 3 bases; nucleotides not matched to a gene: 15. CDR3 region: CASTTMDRPWFGANVLTF. DNA for the CDR3: TGTGCCAGCACCACAATGGACAGGCCGTGGTTTGGGGCCAACGTCCTGACTTTC.

The rearrangement links TRBV27 to TRBJ1-1; 7 nucleotides align to TRBD1. Unmatched junction bases numbered 10, after V lost 5 bases and J lost 4 bases. This CDR3 has 15 amino acids. In germline, CDR1 is MNHEY, CDR2 SMNVEV (reference sequence). CDR3 loop: CASSPPGQLLTEAFF. Here the CDR3 DNA reads TGTGCCAGCAGTCCACCGGGACAGTTACTCACTGAAGCTTTCTTT.

The chain joins TRBV7-9 to TRBJ2-1, with 10 positions matching TRBD2. CDR3 length: 13 amino acids. Germline V gene sequence: CDR1 SEHNR, CDR2 FQNEAQ (reference sequence). Trimming cost V 7 bases and J 8 bases; bases outside gene matches: 5. CDR3 loop: CASTTSGNYEQFF. The CDR3 nucleotides read TGTGCCAGCACCACTAGCGGGAACTATGAGCAGTTCTTC.

The J gene is TRBJ2-7, the V gene TRBV30; the D gene could be TRBD1 or TRBD2 (7 bases each). The CDR3 sequence is 16 residues long. V was pared by 2 bases and J by 2 bases, with 19 bases between. From germline, CDR1 is GTSNPN and CDR2 SVGIG (reference sequence). The CDR3 nucleotides are TGTGCCTGGAGTCCCGGTCGGGGAGGGGGCGCCTACGAGCAGTACTTC. Translated: CAWSPGRGGGAYEQYF.

This clonotype occurred many times. The chain uses TRBV11-2 and TRBJ2-1; 9 bases agree with TRBD2. The length of the CDR3 is 15 residues. J was trimmed by 7 bases and V by 1 base; bases with no gene match: 5. The germline V gene encodes CDR1 SGHAT and CDR2 FQNNGV. CDR3 bases: TGTGCCAGCAGCTTAGGGGCTAGCGGGAAAAATGAGCAGTTCTTC. Translated: CASSLGASGKNEQFF.

V usage is TRBV6-5 and J usage is TRBJ2-4, with D tentatively TRBD1 or TRBD2 (5 bases each). Looked up from germline, CDR1 is MNHEY and CDR2 is SVGAGI. Between the trimmed V and J ends, which lost 2 bases and 7 bases, there was a span of 15 bases. The CDR3 consists of 15 residues. In nucleotides, the CDR3 is TGTGCCAGCAGTTACACCTCCGGGACGTTGAACATTCAGTACTTC. Protein sequence: CASSYTSGTLNIQYF.

This rearrangement joins TRBV11-3 to TRBJ2-2; 9 nucleotides agree with TRBD2. The CDR3 loop spans 17 amino acids. V gave up 5 bases and J gave up 6 bases; unmatched junction bases: 13. Germline lookup yields CDR1 SGHNT and CDR2 YENEEA. CDR3 nucleotide sequence: TGTGCCAGCAGCCATACGGCCTTAGCGGGAGAGGCCGGGGAGCTGTTTTTT. As protein: CASSHTALAGEAGELFF.

This clonotype was seen repeatedly, ten times or more. The chain joins TRBV28 to TRBJ1-2; D gene ambiguous. Trimming removed 2 bases from V and 2 bases from J, with 3 bases in between. The germline CDR1 and CDR2 sequences are MDHEN and SYDVKM. This CDR3 has 12 residues. The CDR3 region is CASSLINYGYTF. CDR3 bases: TGTGCCAGCAGTTTAATCAACTATGGCTACACCTTC.

The chain uses TRBV20-1 and TRBJ1-2, with D unclear. Per germline, CDR1 DFQATT and CDR2 SNEGSKA (reference sequence). The CDR3 length is 12 residues. V dropped 3 bases and J dropped 4 bases, with 9 bases sitting between them. The CDR3 DNA follows: TGCAGTGCTAGGTGGTCGGGCTATGGCTACACCTTC. Translating it yields CSARWSGYGYTF.

The chain is built from TRBV5-6 and TRBJ2-1, with TRBD2 as a possible D gene (6 bases). Germline CDR1 is SGHDT and CDR2 is YYEEEE. The germline V and J ends were trimmed by 0 bases and 7 bases, with 14 bases remaining between them. The CDR3 covers 15 residues. CDR3 coding DNA: TGTGCCAGCAGCTTGGTGCGGGAATGTTGTAATGAGCAGTTCTTC. Its protein is CASSLVRECCNEQFF.

This sequence joins TRBV19 and TRBJ2-1; possible D gene TRBD1, 6 bases. Trimming stripped 3 bases from V and 5 bases from J, with 17 bases between. Looked up from germline, CDR1 is LNHDA and CDR2 is SQIVND (reference sequence). The CDR3 is 16 residues long. CDR3 region: CASSIPRQAKDNEQFF. CDR3 in DNA: TGTGCCAGTAGTATCCCCAGACAGGCGAAAGACAATGAGCAGTTCTTC.

This clonotype was observed a handful of times. The chain carries TRBV7-9 and TRBJ2-1; perhaps D is TRBD1 or TRBD2 (6 bases each). Germline values: CDR1 SEHNR, CDR2 FQNEAQ (reference sequence). The CDR3 length is 16 residues. Trimming pared 1 base from V and 4 bases from J, leaving 14 bases between. CDR3 nucleotide sequence: TGTGCCAGCAGCTTAGAAGGCGGGACACCGTACAATGAGCAGTTCTTC. Protein sequence: CASSLEGGTPYNEQFF.

This clonotype has more than one count but fewer than ten. The chain recombines TRBV10-3 with TRBJ2-1; D gene uncertain. Germline V gene lookup returns CDR1 ENHRY and CDR2 SYGVKD. The CDR3 is 12 amino acids. Trimming cost V 4 bases and J 8 bases, with 9 bases left between them. CDR3 DNA sequence: TGTGCCATCAGTGTGTCAGGCGATGAGCAGTTCTTC. Protein: CAISVSGDEQFF.

This clonotype turned up a few times. The gene calls are TRBV9 and TRBJ2-1; the match to TRBD1 covers 9 bases. The CDR3 has 16 residues. The V segment lost 0 bases and the J segment 8 bases; nucleotides outside the gene matches: 9. The germline V gene has CDR1 SGDLS and CDR2 YYNGEE. CDR3 sequence (DNA): TGTGCCAGCAGCGTAGCGTGGGGACAGGGTGGGGATGAGCAGTTCTTC. This encodes CASSVAWGQGGDEQFF.

At least ten counts were recorded for this clonotype. One end of the junction does not line up with germline, which may come from a read error. The chain carries TRBV20-1 and TRBJ2-7, with D unresolved. Germline values: CDR1 DFQATT, CDR2 SNEGSKA (reference sequence). The CDR3 is 10 amino acids. The chain's CDR3 is CRKGSYEQYF. For the CDR3, the DNA is TGTCGGAAGGGCTCCTACGAGCAGTACTTC.

This clonotype was seen only a few times. This chain joins TRBV29-1 and TRBJ1-1; 12 nucleotides agree with TRBD1. Per germline, CDR1 SQVTM and CDR2 ANQGSEA. This CDR3 is 13 amino acids long. V trimming: 6 bases; J trimming: 3 bases; junction bases outside the gene matches: 2. CDR3 region: CSVGDRGHTEAFF. CDR3 nucleotide sequence: TGCAGCGTGGGGGACAGGGGGCACACTGAAGCTTTCTTT.

This clonotype was counted at least ten times. V gene TRBV5-4 combines with J gene TRBJ2-1; the match to TRBD1 covers 11 bases. With V trimmed by 4 bases and J by 9 bases, 9 bases remained unmatched. There are 15 residues in the CDR3. Germline V gene lookup returns CDR1 SGHNT and CDR2 YYREEE (reference sequence). The CDR3 DNA is TGTGCCAGCAGCGGGGGACAGGGGGTCGGCAGTGAGCAGTTCTTC. It is translated as CASSGGQGVGSEQFF.

This clonotype has ten or more counts. The chain is built from TRBV18 and TRBJ1-1; a weak D match, TRBD1 (6 bases). Trimming left V 8 bases short and J 1 base short, with 14 bases between. The CDR3 has 14 residues. Germline V CDR1 and CDR2: KGHSH, LQKENI. The chain's CDR3 is CASGTRGPNTEAFF. The CDR3 DNA reads as TGTGCCAGCGGGACCAGGGGCCCGAACACTGAAGCTTTCTTT.